The 8 T cell receptor beta chains below were found in one sample sequenced in a study of Graves' ophthalmopathy and Graves' hyperthyroidism (dated by TCRdb to 2016 to 2018). The data were produced on an Illumina HiSeq 2000. For repertoire sequencing, TCR beta CDR3 regions were amplified from RNA transcripts. The first round was an RT-PCR using HTBI primers with the Qiagen OneStep RT-PCR kit, and this first round was followed by a second-round multiplex PCR, then size selection and purification. TCRdb's own reprocessing of the public reads used fastp at Q25 and MiXCR and kept productive beta chains. Each CDR3 protein appears once, grouped with its most common genes and DNA. The sample data list roughly 500,000 distinct CDR3 sequences, and under 15% of these were observed just once. The leading ten clones occupy about a tenth of the sample. Sequencing input: blood. The receptors here all came from a woman aged 30 to 39 with Graves' ophthalmopathy. Donor details come from another sample of the same person, matched by shared clones.

The CDR3 DNA reads TGTGCCAGCAGCCCCGGGACAGTTGATCAGCCCCAGCATTTT. This sequence encodes CASSPGTVDQPQHF. The V gene is TRBV7-8, the J gene TRBJ1-5; TRBD1 matches at 7 bases. The V gene's germline CDR1 is SGHVS and CDR2 FQNEAQ. This CDR3 comprises 14 residues. With 5 bases clipped from V and 5 bases from J, the junction kept 6 bases outside the gene matches.

In this sample, this clonotype turned up many times. This may come from a read error, since a much larger clone is one base off. This sequence joins TRBV6-8 and TRBJ1-1; 8 positions agree with TRBD1. The junction had 3 bases not matched to a gene; V was cut back by 6 bases and J by 3 bases. CDR3 length equals 13 residues. The germline gives CDR1 MNHGY, CDR2 SAAAGT. For the CDR3, the DNA is TGTGCCAGCAGGGGACAGGATTACACTGAAGCTTTCTTT. It is translated as CASRGQDYTEAFF.

This clonotype showed up many times. V and J are TRBV15 and TRBJ2-7; D gene uncertain. Germline CDR1 reads LNHNV; CDR2 reads YYDKDF (reference sequence). V was cut by 1 base and J by 6 bases, with 13 bases left in between. The CDR3 totals 14 residues. This CDR3 is CATSRVSRAAEQYF. For the CDR3, the DNA is TGTGCCACCAGCAGAGTGAGTAGGGCGGCCGAGCAGTACTTC.

The J gene is TRBJ1-1, the V gene TRBV9, with 8 positions matching TRBD1. The germline CDR1 and CDR2 sequences are SGDLS and YYNGEE. This CDR3 region has 14 residues. V lost 2 bases, J lost 3 bases, and 3 bases stayed unmatched. The CDR3 spells CASSVQDRDTEAFF. For the CDR3, the DNA is TGTGCCAGCAGCGTCCAGGACAGGGACACTGAAGCTTTCTTT. Full variable domain (outside the CDR3, taken from reference TRBV9 and TRBJ1-1): DSGVTQTPKHLITATGQRVTLRCSPRSGDLSVYWYQQSLDQGLQFLIQYYNGEERAKGNILERFSAQQFPDLHSELNLSSLELGDSALYFCASSVQDRDTEAFFGQGTRLTVV.

The table lists this clonotype with many counts. The rearrangement uses TRBV28 and TRBJ2-7, with TRBD1 matching 8 bases. The trim removed 5 bases at V and 5 bases at J, leaving 11 bases unmatched. Germline V gene lookup returns CDR1 MDHEN and CDR2 SYDVKM. The CDR3 has 15 residues. The CDR3 is CASSPYPGTGDEQYF. Here the CDR3 DNA reads TGTGCCAGCAGTCCCTACCCCGGGACAGGCGACGAGCAGTACTTC.

This clonotype appeared many times. CDR3: CAAPGDRNYEQYF. As DNA, the CDR3 is TGTGCCGCGCCGGGGGACCGAAACTACGAGCAGTACTTC. The V call is TRBV9, the J call TRBJ2-7; perhaps TRBD2 as D (6 bases). The CDR3 loop spans 13 amino acids. Deletions cut 10 bases from V and 3 bases from J, with 17 bases between. Germline V lookup: CDR1 SGDLS, CDR2 YYNGEE. Full variable domain (missing parts from reference TRBV9 and TRBJ2-7): DSGVTQTPKHLITATGQRVTLRCSPRSGDLSVYWYQQSLDQGLQFLIQYYNGEERAKGNILERFSAQQFPDLHSELNLSSLELGDSALYFCAAPGDRNYEQYFGPGTRLTVT.

This clonotype came up many times. The V gene is TRBV20-1, the J gene TRBJ1-2; TRBD1 matches 7 bases. V lost 3 bases and J lost 4; bases outside the gene matches: 8. This CDR3 is built from 14 residues. From germline, CDR1 is DFQATT and CDR2 SNEGSKA (reference sequence). The CDR3 region has the DNA TGCAGTGCTAGTATACCGACAGGGCGCTATGGCTACACCTTC. Translating gives CSASIPTGRYGYTF.

This clonotype occurred many times. The J gene is TRBJ1-6, the V gene TRBV6-4; no firm D call. The CDR3 length is 14 residues. In germline, CDR1 is MRHNA, CDR2 SNTAGT. V was clipped by 5 bases and J by 7 bases, with 12 bases between them. The CDR3 DNA reads TGTGCCAGCAGTTCTCAGTCGGCGAATTCACCCCTCCACTTT. Translation: CASSSQSANSPLHF.